These 8 T cell receptor beta chains share one sample of origin, sequenced in a study of cytomegalovirus exposure and HLA in healthy donors. Sequencing was performed with immunoSEQ multiplex PCR; in TCRdb, only in-frame clones are kept and a portion is missing. The sample shows 130,000 to 150,000 clones, roughly 92% of them seen only once. The source material was PBMCs. These receptors were taken from a man aged 18 to 30 in good health and CMV-seronegative.

This sequence joins TRBV28 and TRBJ1-5, with D hard to call. Germline assignment: CDR1 MDHEN and CDR2 SYDVKM. V gave up 2 bases and J gave up 4 bases, with 12 bases separating them. CDR3 length: 15 residues. For the CDR3, the DNA is TGTGCCAGCAGTTTAAGGAGTCAGTTGAATCAGCCCCAGCATTTT. Amino acids: CASSLRSQLNQPQHF. Using reference TRBV28 and TRBJ1-5 for the parts outside the CDR3, the full variable domain is DVKVTQSSRYLVKRTGEKVFLECVQDMDHENMFWYRQDPGLGLRLIYFSYDVKMKEKGDIPEGYSVSREKKERFSLILESASTNQTSMYLCASSLRSQLNQPQHFGDGTRLSIL.

The V call is TRBV9, the J call TRBJ1-3, with 7 bases fitting TRBD1. V was clipped by 3 bases and J by 2 bases; unmatched bases: 23. Germline V lookup: CDR1 SGDLS, CDR2 YYNGEE. The CDR3 is made up of 21 amino acids. DNA of the CDR3: TGTGCCAGCAGCGGCCTGGGCGCGGCGACAGGGACCTCTGGCACTGGAAACACCATATATTTT. Protein product: CASSGLGAATGTSGTGNTIYF.

This clone was recorded once. The rearrangement uses TRBV7-8 and TRBJ1-1; TRBD1 aligns across 7 bases. The ends lost 5 bases at V and 0 bases at J; junction bases unmatched: 9. CDR3 length: 16 residues. The V gene's germline CDR1 is SGHVS and CDR2 FQNEAQ. The CDR3 is CASSLDRDGMNTEAFF. CDR3 sequence (DNA): TGTGCCAGCAGCCTCGACAGGGACGGGATGAACACTGAAGCTTTCTTT.

The chain recombines TRBV27 with TRBJ2-1, with 7 bases that match TRBD1. V gave up 5 bases and J gave up 7 bases; unmatched junction bases: 14. The germline V gene encodes CDR1 MNHEY and CDR2 SMNVEV (reference sequence). CDR3 length: 16 amino acids. The DNA of the CDR3 is TGTGCCAGCAGTACACCGACAGGGTCAGTGAATAATGAGCAGTTCTTC. Translated, it gives CASSTPTGSVNNEQFF.

The V call is TRBV4-3, the J call TRBJ2-6; TRBD2 matches 7 bases. From germline, CDR1 is LGHNA and CDR2 YSLEER. The CDR3 consists of 15 residues. Trimming removed 4 bases from V and 2 bases from J; junction bases left unmatched: 2. Written as DNA, the CDR3 is TGCGCCAGCAGCCCGGGAGGTGCTGGGGCCAACGTCCTGACTTTC. Protein product: CASSPGGAGANVLTF.

The chain couples TRBV6-5 to TRBJ2-2; TRBD2 matches at 7 bases. Germline CDR1 reads MNHEY; CDR2 reads SVGAGI. The J segment lost 5 bases and the V segment lost 1 base, leaving 1 base of the junction unmatched. The CDR3 totals 14 residues. CDR3 coding DNA: TGTGCCAGCAGTTACTGGGGGGGGACCGGGGAGCTGTTTTTT. Translating it yields CASSYWGGTGELFF.

The chain combines TRBV11-3 with TRBJ1-4; D unresolved. Deletions cut 0 bases from V and 7 bases from J, with 12 bases between. CDR1 is SGHNT, CDR2 YENEEA, per germline. This CDR3 has 15 amino acids. The CDR3 region has the DNA TGTGCCAGCAGCTTAGATGAGGGAACGGCTGAAAAACTGTTTTTT. It codes for CASSLDEGTAEKLFF.

The chain has TRBV7-9 and TRBJ2-7, with 9 nucleotides matching TRBD1. The CDR3 spans 15 residues. Trimming at V came to 5 bases and at J to 3 bases, leaving 8 bases not matched to a gene. Looked up from germline, CDR1 is SEHNR and CDR2 is FQNEAQ (reference sequence). As DNA, the CDR3 is TGTGCCAGCAGCCGTAGGGGACAGGGCGACTACGAGCAGTACTTC. Translation gives CASSRRGQGDYEQYF.